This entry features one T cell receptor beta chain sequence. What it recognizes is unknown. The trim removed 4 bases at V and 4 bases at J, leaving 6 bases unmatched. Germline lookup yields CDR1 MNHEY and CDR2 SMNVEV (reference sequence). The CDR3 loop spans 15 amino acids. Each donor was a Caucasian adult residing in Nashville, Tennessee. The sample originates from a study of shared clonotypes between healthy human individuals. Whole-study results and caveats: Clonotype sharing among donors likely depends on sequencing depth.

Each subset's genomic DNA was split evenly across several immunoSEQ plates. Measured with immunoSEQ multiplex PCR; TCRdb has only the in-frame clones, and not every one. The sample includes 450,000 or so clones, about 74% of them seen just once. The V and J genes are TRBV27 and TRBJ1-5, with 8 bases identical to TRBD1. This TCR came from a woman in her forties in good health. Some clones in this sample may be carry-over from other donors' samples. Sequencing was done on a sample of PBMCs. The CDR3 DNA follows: TGTGCCAGCAGTTATGCGGGACAGGTTAATCAGCCCCAGCATTTT. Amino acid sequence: CASSYAGQVNQPQHF.